This is a list of T cell receptor beta chains from one sample in a study of OX40 agonist ivuxolimab in advanced cancers. Measured with immunoSEQ multiplex PCR; TCRdb has only the in-frame clones, and not every one. Of roughly 56,000 clones in the sample, roughly 80% are singletons; the top ten hold under 4.5%. The material was CD4+ or CD8+ T cells sorted from blood, obtained in a trial of the OX40 agonist ivuxolimab. The receptors were sampled from an adult with an advanced solid tumor such as melanoma, head and neck, liver or kidney cancer. Each CDR3 is given with its conserved first and last residue. A D gene is named only where the DNA matches it firmly.

d_call v_call cdr3_aa
TRBD1 TRBV19 CASSEQGHYGYTF
- TRBV28 CASTRILGAEAFF
- TRBV11-2 CASSKDRFRTEAFF
- TRBV4-1 CASSQTGGNYGYTF
- TRBV7-8 CASSIRPTTGLGGYTF
- TRBV6-1 CASRRDGNSGNTIYF
- TRBV5-6 CASTMGVGYTDTQYF
- TRBV5-6 CASSPRGVPQRMNTEAFF
TRBD1 TRBV5-1 CASRLGRTGGSGEQYF
- TRBV5-1 CASSLSQTNTEAFF
TRBD2 TRBV6-7 CASSYSSGGTQYF
TRBD2 TRBV19 CASSIKAGTYRDEQYF
- TRBV7-3 CASSHATGELFF
- TRBV6-1 CASSSTGGGYTF
- TRBV15 CATSRVRSTNEKLFF
- TRBV9 CASSVGAATSTDTQYF
TRBD2 TRBV7-6 CASSLAGGRDNEQFF
- TRBV28 CASSSGTYEQYF
TRBD2 TRBV27 CAARTSPYEQYF
- TRBV18 CASSPGATTDTQYF
- TRBV6-9 CASSQTWESYEQYF
- TRBV27 CASREGPGGYTF
- TRBV6-5 CASSNFRGVNYGYTF
- TRBV5-1 CASSLVYSNNYGYTF
- TRBV5-1 CASSRGHLTTGYNEQFF
- TRBV7-2 CASSLESGYTF
TRBD2 TRBV27 CASKRAGEGKTQYF
- TRBV11-3 CASSPSGGETQYF
- TRBV9 CASGGTTNEKLFF
- TRBV11-2 CASRVGGLPQETQYF
- TRBV7-2 CASSLQTGDNNQPQHF
TRBD1 TRBV2 CASRTTGESQPQHF
TRBD2 TRBV6-4 CASSALAGGDEQFF
TRBD1 TRBV19 CASRTSTGTAQYF
- TRBV4-2 CASSQDKVRERAFF